The clone carrying this T cell receptor beta chain was seen many times. This entry is derived from a study of T cells in Graves' hyperthyroidism and ophthalmopathy. Study-level background: At the time of initial diagnosis and before any treatment, peripheral blood was collected.

The CDR3 regions of TCR beta were amplified from RNA transcripts. HTBI primers were the set used in a first-round RT-PCR of the TCR CDR3. TCRdb re-called the multiplex PCR reads through MiXCR, storing one row per CDR3 protein. This repertoire shows roughly 700,000 distinct CDR3 sequences, around 16% found once; its top ten account for 15% to 18%. Germline V gives CDR1 MNHEY, CDR2 SMNVEV (reference sequence). Trimming cost V 1 base and J 3 bases; bases outside gene matches: 12. The CDR3 is made up of 19 amino acids. These patients, aged 18 to 65, had recently diagnosed hyperthyroidism lasting under 2 months. Thyroid ultrasound and orbital computed tomography, with clinical symptoms and serum thyroxine and TRAb, informed diagnoses. The source of the PBMCs was less than 12 ml of fresh peripheral blood.

Input material: blood. V usage is TRBV27 and J usage is TRBJ2-1, with 10 bases aligning to TRBD2. The sequence derives from a man aged 50 to 59 with Graves' hyperthyroidism. The chain's CDR3 is CASSLYLAGVGGGYNEQFF. The CDR3 DNA follows: TGTGCCAGCAGTTTATACCTAGCGGGAGTAGGAGGGGGCTACAATGAGCAGTTCTTC.